What follows are 8 T cell receptor beta chains derived from one specimen sequenced in a study of CD8+ T cells in alopecia areata. Sequencing templates came from extracted RNA that was reverse transcribed into cDNA. Clones were read by immunoSEQ multiplex PCR, and TCRdb kept only the in-frame ones, dropping some. The sample has 140,000 to 150,000 clones; roughly three fifths are singletons. This specimen consisted of CD4+ T cells sorted from blood, obtained at week 0. These receptors all come from a human donor with alopecia areata.

Only a few counts were recorded for this clone. The V and J genes are TRBV5-1 and TRBJ2-3; 9 nucleotides line up with TRBD2. The CDR3 is 18 residues long. V was pared by 0 bases and J by 1 base, with 9 bases of the junction left unmatched. The germline V gene encodes CDR1 SGHRS and CDR2 YFSETQ. The CDR3 loop reads CASSLAPERGVRTDTQYF. For the CDR3, the DNA is TGCGCCAGCAGCTTGGCCCCCGAGCGGGGGGTGCGCACAGATACGCAGTATTTT.

This clone was recorded only once. The V gene is TRBV29-1, the J gene TRBJ2-3; tentatively, D is TRBD1 (5 bases). Per the germline V gene, CDR1 is SQVTM and CDR2 is ANQGSEA. This CDR3 spans 14 amino acids. Trimming stripped 7 bases from V and 0 bases from J, with 14 bases between. CDR3 amino acids: CSGYRQPSTDTQYF. For the CDR3, the DNA is TGCAGCGGTTACCGACAGCCTAGCACAGATACGCAGTATTTT.

This chain links TRBV4-2 with TRBJ1-1; D remains ambiguous. The germline V gene has CDR1 LGHNA and CDR2 YNFKEQ. The germline V and J ends were trimmed by 2 bases and 5 bases, with 9 bases remaining between them. CDR3 length: 13 amino acids. The DNA for the CDR3 is TGTGCCAGCAGCCAACAGGTTTTGACTGAAGCTTTCTTT. It specifies CASSQQVLTEAFF.

The chain joins TRBV23-1 to TRBJ2-1; 7 nucleotides line up with TRBD1. TRBV23-1 is an ORF, and what it does is uncertain. V shed 7 bases, J shed 7 bases, and the junction held 4 bases outside the gene matches. This CDR3 is built from 12 residues. Here the CDR3 reads CASTQGRNEQFF. DNA for the CDR3: TGCGCCAGCACACAGGGGCGGAATGAGCAGTTCTTC.

The chain uses TRBV7-2 and TRBJ2-3; TRBD2 might be the D (5 bases). This CDR3 spans 15 amino acids. CDR1 and CDR2 from the germline V gene are SGHTA and FQGNSA. With 2 bases removed from V and 3 bases from J, the gap between germline ends came to 12 bases. This CDR3 reads CASSLYRTHTDTQYF. The CDR3 DNA reads TGTGCCAGCAGCTTATACCGGACTCATACAGATACGCAGTATTTT.

This chain links TRBV5-7 with TRBJ1-1; D remains unclear. TRBV5-7 is an ORF; its function is uncertain. The length of the CDR3 is 11 residues. V was trimmed by 2 bases and J by 4 bases, leaving 3 bases between them. The CDR3 protein is CASSFGTEAFF. The CDR3 region has the DNA TGTGCCAGCAGCTTTGGCACTGAAGCTTTCTTT.

The chain has TRBV29-1 and TRBJ2-1, with unresolved D. CDR1 and CDR2 (germline): SQVTM, ANQGSEA. The CDR3 spans 10 residues. V was clipped by 2 bases and J by 9 bases, with 5 bases between them. CDR3 coding DNA: TGCAGCGTTGAATCGGGTGAGCAGTTCTTC. Encoded protein: CSVESGEQFF.

The CDR3 is CASSQPGTSYNEQFF. The CDR3, as DNA: TGCGCCAGCAGCCAGCCAGGGACATCCTACAATGAGCAGTTCTTC. The rearrangement joins TRBV4-1 to TRBJ2-1, with a weak D call TRBD1 (6 bases). The CDR3 extends over 15 amino acids. Trimming cost V 3 bases and J 1 base, with 10 bases left between them. Germline CDR1 and CDR2: MGHRA and YSYEKL.